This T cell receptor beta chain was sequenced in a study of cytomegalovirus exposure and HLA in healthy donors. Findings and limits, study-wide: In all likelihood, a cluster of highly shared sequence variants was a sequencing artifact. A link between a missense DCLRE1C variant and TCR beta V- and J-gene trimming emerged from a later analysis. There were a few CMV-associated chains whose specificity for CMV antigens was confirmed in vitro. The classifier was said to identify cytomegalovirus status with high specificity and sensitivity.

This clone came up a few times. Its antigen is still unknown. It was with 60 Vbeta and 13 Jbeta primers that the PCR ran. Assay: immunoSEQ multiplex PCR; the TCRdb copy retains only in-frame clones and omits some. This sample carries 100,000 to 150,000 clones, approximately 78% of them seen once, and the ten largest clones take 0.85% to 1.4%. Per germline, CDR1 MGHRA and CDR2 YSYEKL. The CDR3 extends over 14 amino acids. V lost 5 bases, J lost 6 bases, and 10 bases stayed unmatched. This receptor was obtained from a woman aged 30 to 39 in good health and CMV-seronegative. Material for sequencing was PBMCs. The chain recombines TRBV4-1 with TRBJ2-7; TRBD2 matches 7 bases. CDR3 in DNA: TGCGCCAGCAGCACGACCCTAGTAGCGGGCGAGCAGTACTTC. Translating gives CASSTTLVAGEQYF.